The 10 T cell receptor beta chains in this list originate from one sample, sequenced in a study of cytomegalovirus exposure and HLA in healthy donors. With 60 Vbeta and 13 Jbeta primers, the PCR was carried out. TCRdb's table, derived via immunoSEQ multiplex PCR, lists solely in-frame clones and lacks some. The sample lists 150,000 to 200,000 clones; roughly 79% were seen once. Input material: PBMCs. These receptor sequences come from a woman aged 45 to 65 in good health and CMV-seropositive.

The rearrangement links TRBV5-1 to TRBJ1-6; TRBD1 is a possible D gene (5 bases). Germline lookup yields CDR1 SGHRS and CDR2 YFSETQ. The germline V and J ends were trimmed by 0 bases and 6 bases, with 16 bases remaining between them. This CDR3 region has 17 residues. CDR3 sequence reads: CASSLAMGGSGNSPLHF. CDR3 DNA: TGCGCCAGCAGCTTGGCCATGGGGGGGTCTGGTAATTCACCCCTCCACTTT.

The chain links TRBV5-4 to TRBJ1-4, with D uncertain. The CDR3 has 17 amino acids. CDR1 and CDR2 from the germline V gene are SGHNT and YYREEE (reference sequence). The germline V and J ends were trimmed by 1 base and 0 bases, with 13 bases remaining between them. The CDR3: CASSLSPAEATNEKLFF. The CDR3 DNA reads as TGTGCCAGCAGCTTGTCCCCAGCTGAGGCAACTAATGAAAAACTGTTTTTT.

V usage is TRBV19 and J usage is TRBJ2-1, with a possible D match to TRBD2 (6 bases). CDR3 length: 13 amino acids. V lost 9 bases to trimming and J lost 0 bases, with 9 bases between them. Per germline, CDR1 LNHDA and CDR2 SQIVND (reference sequence). CDR3 nucleotides: TGTGCCAGCGGGGGTAGCTCCTACAATGAGCAGTTCTTC. This sequence encodes CASGGSSYNEQFF.

Only a few counts were recorded for this clone. The chain joins TRBV5-4 to TRBJ1-1, with a tentative D call TRBD1 (5 bases). The CDR3 totals 17 residues. Trimming stripped 0 bases from V and 2 bases from J, with 17 bases between. Germline V CDR1 and CDR2: SGHNT, YYREEE (reference sequence). CDR3: CASSLGWGGGVNTEAFF. CDR3 nucleotide sequence: TGTGCCAGCAGCTTGGGGTGGGGTGGGGGGGTTAACACTGAAGCTTTCTTT.

The chain carries TRBV6-6 and TRBJ2-1; 8 bases agree with TRBD1. The V gene's germline CDR1 is MNHNY and CDR2 SVGAGI (reference sequence). V trimming: 5 bases; J trimming: 0 bases; junction bases outside the gene matches: 6. The CDR3 length is 16 residues. Here the CDR3 reads CASSKDRGSSYNEQFF. The DNA of the CDR3 is TGTGCCAGCAGTAAAGACAGGGGAAGCTCCTACAATGAGCAGTTCTTC.

This clone occurred a few times. V is TRBV4-1 and J is TRBJ1-5, with 8 bases lining up with TRBD1. Germline CDR1 reads MGHRA; CDR2 reads YSYEKL. J gave up 5 bases and V 4 bases, and 10 bases lay outside the gene matches. The CDR3 is 16 residues long. The CDR3 DNA reads as TGCGCCAGCAGCCGAGGGCCGGGACAGGCGGATCAGCCCCAGCATTTT. Amino acids: CASSRGPGQADQPQHF.

The count of this clone is one. The rearrangement links TRBV7-2 to TRBJ1-1; D is perhaps TRBD1 (5 bases). CDR3 size: 14 residues. V lost 5 bases, J lost 0 bases, and 10 bases lay in between. CDR1 and CDR2 from the germline V gene are SGHTA and FQGNSA. The CDR3 bases are TGTGCCAGCAGCCCTCAGGGCCTGAACACTGAAGCTTTCTTT. Amino acids: CASSPQGLNTEAFF.

The chain employs TRBV7-9 and TRBJ1-2; TRBD1 might be the D (6 bases). Between the trimmed V and J ends, which lost 7 bases and 6 bases, there was a span of 18 bases. The CDR3 contains 14 residues. Germline V CDR1 and CDR2: SEHNR, FQNEAQ (reference sequence). Here the CDR3 reads CASTAFGAGDGYTF. DNA for the CDR3: TGTGCCAGCACCGCCTTCGGGGCAGGGGATGGCTACACCTTC.

This clone was recorded a few times. This rearrangement joins TRBV6-1 to TRBJ2-7; the D gene is possibly TRBD1 (6 bases). In germline, CDR1 is MNHNS, CDR2 SASEGT. CDR3 length: 12 amino acids. The V end was cut by 8 bases, the J end by 3 bases, with 11 bases between. The CDR3 region is CASATGFYEQYF. CDR3 in DNA: TGTGCCAGCGCGACAGGTTTCTACGAGCAGTACTTC.

The V gene is TRBV4-3, the J gene TRBJ2-5; D is ambiguous. Trimming stripped 0 bases from V and 1 base from J, with 9 bases between. CDR3 size: 15 residues. Germline loops: CDR1 LGHNA, CDR2 YSLEER. The CDR3 DNA follows: TGCGCCAGCAGCCAAGACTCGGGTGTCCAAGAGACCCAGTACTTC. This encodes CASSQDSGVQETQYF.